This T cell receptor (beta chain) was retrieved from a study of cytomegalovirus exposure and HLA in healthy donors. Vbeta (60) and Jbeta (13) primers were used in the PCR. Clones were sequenced by immunoSEQ multiplex PCR, and TCRdb holds only the in-frame ones, with some missing. This table holds fewer than 90,000 clones, about 76% found once. In the case of this clone: Its specificity is unknown.

Study-wide results and caveats: In a later analysis, HLA-associated beta chains showed higher expansion and lower generation probabilities than comparable chains.

Trimming shortened V by 5 bases and J by 5 bases, and 10 bases separated the two germline ends. The CDR3 loop spans 14 amino acids. Germline-derived CDR1 and CDR2 are LNHDA and SQIVND (reference sequence). This TCR came from a man aged 30 to 39 in good health and CMV-seropositive. Sequenced: PBMCs. The chain couples TRBV19 to TRBJ1-6; TRBD1 might be the D (6 bases). CDR3 region: CASSVGHNNSPLHF. The CDR3 bases are TGTGCCAGTAGTGTGGGACACAATAATTCACCCCTCCACTTT.